Listed here are 18 T cell receptor beta chains from one sample, sequenced in a study of OX40 agonist ivuxolimab in advanced cancers. The table came from immunoSEQ multiplex PCR; TCRdb's copy has only in-frame clones and leaves some out. Here the sample spans approximately 67,000 clones, more than 70% being singletons. The sequencing here drew on CD4+ or CD8+ T cells sorted from blood, taken in a trial of the OX40 agonist ivuxolimab. These receptors came from an adult with an advanced solid tumor such as melanoma, head and neck, liver or kidney cancer.

There are a few counts of this clone. This rearrangement joins TRBV9 to TRBJ2-2; D unresolved. Germline CDR1 and CDR2: SGDLS and YYNGEE. There are 15 residues in the CDR3. Trimming shortened V by 0 bases and J by 0 bases, and 6 bases separated the two germline ends. The CDR3 loop reads CASSVDGSNTGELFF. The CDR3 region has the DNA TGTGCCAGCAGCGTAGACGGATCGAACACCGGGGAGCTGTTTTTT.

This clone was observed a single time. The chain is built from TRBV6-1 and TRBJ1-1; 8 bases are shared with TRBD1. Germline trimming cut 4 bases from V and 4 bases from J; bases unmatched to any gene: 8. The CDR3 is made up of 15 amino acids. Germline V gives CDR1 MNHNS, CDR2 SASEGT. The CDR3 loop is CASSVTQGGGTEAFF. As DNA, the CDR3 is TGTGCCAGCAGTGTTACACAGGGGGGGGGCACTGAAGCTTTCTTT.

This clone was seen once. The chain employs TRBV28 and TRBJ1-1; D not resolved. This CDR3 is built from 13 residues. Deletions cut 5 bases from V and 5 bases from J, with 12 bases between. Germline V gene sequence: CDR1 MDHEN, CDR2 SYDVKM. The CDR3 DNA sequence: TGTGCCAGCAGTCCCCCGTGGTGGACTGAAGCTTTCTTT. Its translation is CASSPPWWTEAFF.

This chain joins TRBV11-2 and TRBJ1-2; D unresolved. This CDR3 has 13 residues. The V gene's germline CDR1 is SGHAT and CDR2 FQNNGV. Trimming took 4 bases from V and 3 from J, leaving 9 bases between them. This CDR3 reads CASSYRIDYGYTF. CDR3 nucleotides: TGTGCCAGCAGCTATCGGATTGACTATGGCTACACCTTC.

This rearrangement joins TRBV19 to TRBJ2-3; D unresolved. V was shortened by 0 bases and J by 2 bases, with 9 bases between the two germline ends. This CDR3 spans 15 amino acids. Germline-derived CDR1 and CDR2 are LNHDA and SQIVND (reference sequence). The CDR3 nucleotides read TGTGCCAGTAGTATAGATGGCACATCCACAGATACGCAGTATTTT. This gives the protein CASSIDGTSTDTQYF.

This clone was observed a handful of times. The gene calls are TRBV9 and TRBJ2-2; 7 bases align to TRBD2. The CDR3 consists of 15 residues. Germline-derived CDR1 and CDR2 are SGDLS and YYNGEE. Trimming took 7 bases from V and 0 from J; bases not matched to a gene: 6. The CDR3 protein is CASGREGSNTGELFF. The CDR3 nucleotides read TGTGCCAGCGGTAGGGAGGGATCGAACACCGGGGAGCTGTTTTTT.

This clone appeared a few times. The chain has TRBV19 and TRBJ2-3; D gene ambiguous. Germline CDR1 LNHDA, CDR2 SQIVND (reference sequence). The CDR3 consists of 13 residues. V lost 4 bases and J 0 bases, leaving 5 bases between the germline ends. The CDR3 DNA is TGTGCCAGTAGTAGGGTAAGCACAGATACGCAGTATTTT. Translating gives CASSRVSTDTQYF.

This chain links TRBV19 with TRBJ1-5; maybe TRBD1 (5 bases). CDR3 length equals 16 residues. Germline values: CDR1 LNHDA, CDR2 SQIVND (reference sequence). V was clipped by 3 bases and J by 5 bases, with 17 bases between them. The CDR3 DNA is TGTGCCAGTAGTATTGTGCCCCGACAGCGCGATCAGCCCCAGCATTTT. Translating gives CASSIVPRQRDQPQHF.

The genes are TRBV10-3 and TRBJ2-2; D is uncertain. CDR3 length equals 14 residues. V shed 4 bases and J shed 1 base, with 7 bases lying between them. In germline, CDR1 is ENHRY, CDR2 SYGVKD. CDR3 sequence reads: CAISGYENTGELFF. The CDR3 DNA follows: TGTGCCATCAGTGGCTATGAGAACACCGGGGAGCTGTTTTTT.

The sample holds one count of this clone. V is TRBV19 and J is TRBJ2-2; the D gene is possibly TRBD1 (5 bases). Deletions cut 5 bases from V and 2 bases from J, with 15 bases between. Germline V gene data show CDR1 as LNHDA and CDR2 as SQIVND (reference sequence). This CDR3 spans 16 amino acids. The CDR3 DNA is TGTGCCAGTAGTTACCAAGTCGGACAAAACACCGGGGAGCTGTTTTTT. It is translated as CASSYQVGQNTGELFF.

The V and J genes are TRBV9 and TRBJ2-3; D not certain. This CDR3 spans 14 amino acids. The ends were cut back, 0 bases at V and 2 bases at J, with 7 bases in the middle. Germline V gives CDR1 SGDLS, CDR2 YYNGEE. CDR3 protein: CASSVGTNTDTQYF. For the CDR3, the DNA is TGTGCCAGCAGCGTAGGAACCAACACAGATACGCAGTATTTT.

Only one count was recorded for this clone. This rearrangement joins TRBV5-5 to TRBJ2-5, with D possibly TRBD1 on 8 matching bases. V was trimmed by 3 bases and J by 7 bases, leaving 16 bases between them. From germline, CDR1 is SGHKS and CDR2 YYEKEE (reference sequence). The CDR3 covers 14 residues. In nucleotides, the CDR3 is TGTGCCAGCAGCTCTAATACAGGGGGGGGGACCCAGTACTTC. It yields the protein CASSSNTGGGTQYF.

This sequence joins TRBV5-1 and TRBJ1-4; D is uncertain. The CDR3 has 15 amino acids. Trimming shortened V by 0 bases and J by 11 bases, and 17 bases separated the two germline ends. In germline, CDR1 is SGHRS, CDR2 YFSETQ. CDR3 protein: CASSLGAGTSGKLFF. In DNA, the CDR3 is TGCGCCAGCAGCTTGGGGGCCGGAACCTCTGGGAAACTGTTTTTT.

The rearrangement joins TRBV28 to TRBJ2-5; D might be TRBD2 (6 bases). Germline V gene data show CDR1 as MDHEN and CDR2 as SYDVKM. The CDR3 is 15 amino acids. V was cut by 6 bases and J by 2 bases, with 16 bases left in between. The CDR3 coding sequence is TGTGCCAGCAGCAAGGGCGGAGGGCTGCAAGAGACCCAGTACTTC. It yields the protein CASSKGGGLQETQYF.

This sequence joins TRBV29-1 and TRBJ2-1; D is perhaps TRBD2 (5 bases). The CDR3 sequence is 13 residues long. Germline V gene lookup returns CDR1 SQVTM and CDR2 ANQGSEA. Deletions cut 4 bases from V and 3 bases from J, with 10 bases between. The CDR3 sequence is CSVGEWIYNEQFF. The CDR3 region has the DNA TGCAGCGTTGGGGAGTGGATCTACAATGAGCAGTTCTTC.

The rearrangement links TRBV7-2 to TRBJ1-4; unclear D gene. Germline lookup yields CDR1 SGHTA and CDR2 FQGNSA. Trimming stripped 5 bases from V and 5 bases from J, with 15 bases between. This CDR3 is built from 15 residues. The CDR3: CASSRADGGNEKLFF. CDR3 in DNA: TGTGCCAGCAGCCGCGCCGACGGAGGGAATGAAAAACTGTTTTTT.

This clone is medium-sized in the sample. The chain links TRBV30 to TRBJ1-5; D not resolved. CDR1 and CDR2 (germline): GTSNPN, SVGIG (reference sequence). This CDR3 has 13 residues. Trimming stripped 2 bases from V and 1 base from J, with 6 bases between. DNA of the CDR3: TGTGCCTGGAGTTCAGACAGCAATCAGCCCCAGCATTTT. It specifies CAWSSDSNQPQHF.

This chain joins TRBV5-1 and TRBJ1-3; 7 positions match TRBD1. Germline V CDR1 and CDR2: SGHRS, YFSETQ. The CDR3 length is 14 residues. The ends lost 9 bases at V and 0 bases at J; junction bases unmatched: 6. The CDR3 reads CATRTGSSGNTIYF. The CDR3 coding sequence is TGCGCCACCAGGACAGGTTCCTCTGGAAACACCATATATTTT.